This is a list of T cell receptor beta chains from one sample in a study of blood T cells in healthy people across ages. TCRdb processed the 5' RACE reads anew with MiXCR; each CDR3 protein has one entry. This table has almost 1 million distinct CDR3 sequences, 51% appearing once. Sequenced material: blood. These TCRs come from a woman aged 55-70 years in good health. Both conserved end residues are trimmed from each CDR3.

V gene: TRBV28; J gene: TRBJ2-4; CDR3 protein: ASSPPSLASIQY
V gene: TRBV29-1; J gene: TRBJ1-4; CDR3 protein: SAHRDEKLF
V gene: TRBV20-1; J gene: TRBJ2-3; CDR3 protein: SARGQVPSTDTQY
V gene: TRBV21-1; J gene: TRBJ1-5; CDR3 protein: ASSARGVRESQPQH
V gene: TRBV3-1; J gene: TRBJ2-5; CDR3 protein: ASSQDRVAGTVKY
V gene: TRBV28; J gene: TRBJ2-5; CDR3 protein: ASRLQETQY
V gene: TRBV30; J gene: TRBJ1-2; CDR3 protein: AWSSLYGYT
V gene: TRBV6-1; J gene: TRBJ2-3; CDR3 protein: ASTSGSSDTQY
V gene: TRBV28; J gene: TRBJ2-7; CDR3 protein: ASSLMASGTYEQY
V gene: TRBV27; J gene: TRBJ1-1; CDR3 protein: AGSPSGSKNTEAF
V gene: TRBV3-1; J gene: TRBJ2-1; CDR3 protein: ASSQDGLAGNEQF
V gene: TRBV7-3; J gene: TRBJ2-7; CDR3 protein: ASSTNSGLAYEQY
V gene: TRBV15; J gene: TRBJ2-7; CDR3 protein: ATSRETEGGEQY
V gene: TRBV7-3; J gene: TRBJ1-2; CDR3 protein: ASSLTPTARDGYT
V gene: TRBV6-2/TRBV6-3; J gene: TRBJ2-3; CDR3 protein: ASSYRTFSGADTQY
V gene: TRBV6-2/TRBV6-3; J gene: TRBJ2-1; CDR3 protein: TSRPRDGGYNWF
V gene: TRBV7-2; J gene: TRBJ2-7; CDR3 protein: ASSSRVDYEQY
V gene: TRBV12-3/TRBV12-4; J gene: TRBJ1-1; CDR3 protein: ASSLGTGVGEDTEAF
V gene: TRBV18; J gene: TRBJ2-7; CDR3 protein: ASAPASQGAYEQY
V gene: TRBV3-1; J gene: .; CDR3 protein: ASSQLAGVSYNEQY
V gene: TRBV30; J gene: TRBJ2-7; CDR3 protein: AWGLAGGPYEQY
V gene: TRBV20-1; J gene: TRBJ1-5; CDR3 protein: SARVNLRSNQPQH
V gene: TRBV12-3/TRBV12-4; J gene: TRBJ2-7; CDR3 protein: ASSRRTSGIAYEQY
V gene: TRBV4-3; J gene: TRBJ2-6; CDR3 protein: ASTSGRTGANVLT
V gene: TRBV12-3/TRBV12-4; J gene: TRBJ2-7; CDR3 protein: ASSRGIYGQY
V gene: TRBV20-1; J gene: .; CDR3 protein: SASGGTSGAYEQY
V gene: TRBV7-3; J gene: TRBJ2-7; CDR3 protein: ASSLIGGTTYEQY
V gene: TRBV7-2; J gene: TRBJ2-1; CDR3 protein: ASSRTRQPANEQF
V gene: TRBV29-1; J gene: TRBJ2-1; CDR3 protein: SVDSFPGTKNEQF
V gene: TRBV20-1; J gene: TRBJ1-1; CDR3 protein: SASPTGAGNTEAF
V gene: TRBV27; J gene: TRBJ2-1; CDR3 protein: ASSLSSGSRVYEQF